These 23 T cell receptor beta chains came from one sample sequenced in a study of blood T cell repertoires in COVID-19. Using immunoSEQ multiplex PCR, the repertoire was profiled, and TCRdb retains in-frame clones only, with some absent. The sample holds around 20,000 clones; approximately 88% are singletons and the top ten take 5%. Specimen: PBMCs or T cells enriched from blood (not recorded which). The receptors were gathered from a woman in her twenties or thirties who had recovered from COVID-19.

This clone has more than one count but fewer than ten. The chain employs TRBV19 and TRBJ1-5; the D is unclear. The CDR3 runs to 14 residues. CDR1 is LNHDA and CDR2 is SQIVND in the germline V gene (reference sequence). Deletions cut 3 bases from V and 0 bases from J, with 6 bases between. The CDR3 reads CASSIGYSNQPQHF. In DNA, the CDR3 is TGTGCCAGTAGTATCGGGTATAGCAATCAGCCCCAGCATTTT.

The V gene is TRBV3-1 (or the pseudogene TRBV3-2), the J gene TRBJ2-3; D remains unclear. CDR1 LGHDT and CDR2 YNNKEL come from the germline V gene (reference sequence). CDR3 length equals 15 residues. Deletions cut 1 base from V and 4 bases from J, with 12 bases between. The CDR3 reads CASSQGTTGADTQYF. The CDR3 bases are TGTGCCAGCAGCCAAGGCACAACGGGTGCAGATACGCAGTATTTT.

The V and J genes are TRBV24-1 and TRBJ2-3, with 11 bases lining up with TRBD1. The CDR3 length is 16 residues. Germline values: CDR1 KGHDR, CDR2 SFDVKD. V was clipped by 1 base and J by 6 bases; unmatched bases: 5. The CDR3 loop is CATSDLSGQGADTQYF. The CDR3 coding sequence is TGTGCCACCAGTGATTTATCCGGACAGGGGGCCGATACGCAGTATTTT.

This chain links TRBV27 with TRBJ1-5; TRBD1 might be the D (5 bases). This CDR3 has 15 residues. Germline values: CDR1 MNHEY, CDR2 SMNVEV (reference sequence). Trimming removed 2 bases at V and 3 bases at J, with 11 bases between. CDR3 DNA: TGTGCCAGCAGTTTAGAGTCAGGGTACAATCAGCCCCAGCATTTT. Translating it yields CASSLESGYNQPQHF.

This rearrangement joins TRBV15 to TRBJ1-2; no clear D. Trimming shortened V by 5 bases and J by 6 bases, and 13 bases separated the two germline ends. The CDR3 is 13 amino acids. The germline V gene encodes CDR1 LNHNV and CDR2 YYDKDF (reference sequence). The CDR3 spells CATSPRLGDGYTF. The CDR3 bases are TGTGCCACCAGCCCCCGCCTTGGAGATGGCTACACCTTC.

V usage is TRBV7-2 and J usage is TRBJ1-2, with TRBD1 matching 7 bases. V shed 0 bases, J shed 10 bases, and the junction held 8 bases outside the gene matches. The CDR3 consists of 14 residues. CDR1 SGHTA and CDR2 FQGNSA come from the germline V gene. CDR3 loop: CASSLATRDRDYTF. The CDR3 DNA sequence: TGTGCCAGCAGCTTAGCGACCCGGGACAGAGACTACACCTTC.

CDR3 sequence: CASRRIGTAYNEQFF. CDR3 DNA: TGCGCCAGCCGTAGAATCGGGACAGCCTACAATGAGCAGTTCTTC. This chain connects TRBV5-1 to TRBJ2-1; 7 bases align to TRBD1. V lost 7 bases and J lost 2; bases outside the gene matches: 9. CDR3 length equals 15 residues. The germline CDR1 and CDR2 sequences are SGHRS and YFSETQ.

The chain has TRBV29-1 and TRBJ2-2; possibly TRBD2 for D (5 bases). The V end was cut by 7 bases, the J end by 7 bases, with 16 bases between. The CDR3 has 13 amino acids. Germline V gene data show CDR1 as SQVTM and CDR2 as ANQGSEA. CDR3 bases: TGCAGCGCAGAGGACGCGGCGGGCGGGGAGCTGTTTTTT. Protein sequence: CSAEDAAGGELFF.

This clone was observed once. The chain employs TRBV7-8 and TRBJ1-4; 10 bases match TRBD1. With V trimmed by 6 bases and J by 7 bases, 11 bases remained unmatched. CDR3 size: 16 residues. Per germline, CDR1 SGHVS and CDR2 FQNEAQ. The CDR3 spells CASSQTLGQGREKLFF. The CDR3 DNA follows: TGTGCCAGCAGTCAGACTTTGGGACAGGGGCGTGAAAAACTGTTTTTT.

The chain combines TRBV5-6 with TRBJ1-2, with 10 bases matching TRBD1. The CDR3 contains 13 residues. Germline V gene sequence: CDR1 SGHDT, CDR2 YYEEEE. V lost 3 bases, J lost 4 bases, and 0 bases stayed unmatched. The CDR3 protein is CASSWTGGYGYTF. The CDR3 DNA follows: TGTGCCAGCAGCTGGACAGGGGGCTATGGCTACACCTTC.

The chain is built from TRBV10-3 and TRBJ2-1; D uncertain. V lost 7 bases to trimming and J lost 5 bases, with 12 bases between them. CDR1 and CDR2 (germline): ENHRY, SYGVKD. This CDR3 spans 13 amino acids. The CDR3 bases are TGTGCCATCAACCTCAACCGGGACAATGAGCAGTTCTTC. Residues: CAINLNRDNEQFF.

This chain links TRBV19 with TRBJ2-1; 7 bases fit TRBD2. CDR3 length: 15 amino acids. After removal of 1 base from V and 3 bases from J, the junction contained 3 bases not matched to a gene. Germline assignment: CDR1 LNHDA and CDR2 SQIVND (reference sequence). In DNA form, the CDR3 reads TGTGCCAGTAGTATAGGCGGGGGTCGCTACAATGAGCAGTTCTTC. Its translation: CASSIGGGRYNEQFF.

The chain couples TRBV5-5 to TRBJ1-1; D remains unclear. Trimming took 1 base from V and 0 from J, leaving 16 bases between them. Germline loops: CDR1 SGHKS, CDR2 YYEKEE (reference sequence). This CDR3 contains 17 residues. CDR3 bases: TGTGCCAGCAGCTTGTTACTGTTGAACCTCATGAACACTGAAGCTTTCTTT. Its translation: CASSLLLLNLMNTEAFF. The whole variable domain, remainder taken from reference TRBV5-5 and TRBJ1-1, is DAGVTQSPTHLIKTRGQQVTLRCSPISGHKSVSWYQQVLGQGPQFIFQYYEKEERGRGNFPDRFSARQFPNYSSELNVNALLLGDSALYLCASSLLLLNLMNTEAFFGQGTRLTVV.

The CDR3 DNA sequence: TGTGCCAGCAGCATCGCGCCGGGACAGGCAAGAACCCCCTACGAGCAGTACTTC. The encoded protein is CASSIAPGQARTPYEQYF. The chain links TRBV7-2 to TRBJ2-7, with 8 bases identical to TRBD1. V was clipped by 5 bases and J by 2 bases; unmatched bases: 17. This CDR3 spans 18 amino acids. The germline V gene encodes CDR1 SGHTA and CDR2 FQGNSA.

The V call is TRBV6-4, the J call TRBJ2-5; 7 nucleotides agree with TRBD1. The V gene end was trimmed by 4 bases and the J gene end by 7 bases; junction bases not matched to a gene: 6. In germline, CDR1 is MRHNA, CDR2 SNTAGT. CDR3 length equals 13 residues. In nucleotides, the CDR3 is TGTGCCAGCAGTGTAACAGACAGGGCGACCCAGTACTTC. This codes for CASSVTDRATQYF.

The chain recombines TRBV6-5 with TRBJ1-1, with 7 bases aligning to TRBD1. The CDR3 is made up of 12 amino acids. Looked up from germline, CDR1 is MNHEY and CDR2 is SVGAGI. V was pared by 6 bases and J by 6 bases, with 4 bases of the junction left unmatched. The CDR3 reads CASRDRDAEAFF. CDR3 DNA sequence: TGTGCCAGCAGAGACAGGGACGCTGAAGCTTTCTTT.

The sample holds one count of this clone. V usage is TRBV28 and J usage is TRBJ2-5, with 9 bases identical to TRBD1. Unmatched junction bases numbered 10, after V lost 6 bases and J lost 2 bases. The CDR3 covers 16 residues. CDR1 and CDR2 (germline): MDHEN, SYDVKM. The CDR3 sequence: CASRLGQGFGQETQYF. The CDR3 bases are TGTGCCAGCAGACTGGGACAGGGATTTGGTCAAGAGACCCAGTACTTC.

The J gene is TRBJ1-1, the V gene TRBV28; D possibly corresponds to TRBD1 (6 bases). Germline V CDR1 and CDR2: MDHEN, SYDVKM. V shed 6 bases and J shed 6 bases, with 14 bases lying between them. This CDR3 region has 13 residues. This CDR3 reads CASRQRRTAEAFF. The DNA for the CDR3 is TGTGCCAGCAGACAACGACGGACAGCTGAAGCTTTCTTT.

The chain employs TRBV27 and TRBJ2-1; 8 bases are shared with TRBD2. The CDR3 has 14 amino acids. Germline V gene lookup returns CDR1 MNHEY and CDR2 SMNVEV (reference sequence). J gave up 5 bases and V 3 bases, and 3 bases lay outside the gene matches. The CDR3 nucleotides read TGTGCCAGCAGTTTGGCGGGGGGACACAATGAGCAGTTCTTC. Protein: CASSLAGGHNEQFF.

CDR3 coding DNA: TGTGCCAGCAGCTTGACAGGGGGGAGTAACACTGAAGCTTTCTTT. Protein: CASSLTGGSNTEAFF. The chain employs TRBV7-2 and TRBJ1-1; 9 bases fit TRBD1. The ends lost 3 bases at V and 2 bases at J; junction bases unmatched: 4. Germline V gene lookup returns CDR1 SGHTA and CDR2 FQGNSA. This CDR3 is built from 15 residues.

The chain uses TRBV19 and TRBJ1-4; D unresolved. CDR1 and CDR2 from the germline V gene are LNHDA and SQIVND (reference sequence). This CDR3 is built from 15 residues. V was clipped by 3 bases and J by 8 bases, with 16 bases between them. The CDR3, as DNA: TGTGCCAGTAGTATTATATCGGGGTCTGGGGAAAAACTGTTTTTT. Its protein product is CASSIISGSGEKLFF. Filled out from reference TRBV19 and TRBJ1-4, the complete variable domain reads DGGITQSPKYLFRKEGQNVTLSCEQNLNHDAMYWYRQDPGQGLRLIYYSQIVNDFQKGDIAEGYSVSREKKESFPLTVTSAQKNPTAFYLCASSIISGSGEKLFFGSGTQLSVL.

This chain links TRBV5-1 with TRBJ1-1; TRBD1 aligns across 8 bases. V was clipped by 4 bases and J by 7 bases; unmatched bases: 9. This CDR3 spans 14 amino acids. Per germline, CDR1 SGHRS and CDR2 YFSETQ. The CDR3 sequence: CASSNNDRGFEAFF. The CDR3 DNA reads TGCGCCAGCAGCAATAATGACAGGGGCTTTGAAGCTTTCTTT.

The V and J genes are TRBV30 and TRBJ1-1, with unresolved D. The CDR3 covers 14 residues. Germline V lookup: CDR1 GTSNPN, CDR2 SVGIG (reference sequence). Trimming took 0 bases from V and 4 from J, leaving 12 bases between them. The CDR3 DNA sequence: TGTGCCTGGAGTGTCTGGCCTACTAGCACTGAAGCTTTCTTT. The encoded protein is CAWSVWPTSTEAFF.